Listed here is a single T cell receptor (beta chain). Its matching antigen is unknown. This entry is derived from a study of blood T cells in healthy people across ages. A second 7 to 11 cycle PCR used barcoded and J-beta primers. Via MiXCR, TCRdb re-called the 5' RACE reads, giving one row per CDR3 protein. The data hold roughly 800,000 distinct CDR3 sequences, with roughly 60% observed a single time. Study-level results: Long-lived and aged donors differed, with more naive CD4+ cells and higher diversity in the long-lived. In older individuals, TCR beta diversity per million T cells was lower, falling roughly linearly with age.

V shed 4 bases, J shed 4 bases, and the junction held 12 bases outside the gene matches. The CDR3 is 16 residues long. The TCR originated in a man in his thirties or forties in good health. V usage is TRBV12-3 or TRBV12-4 and J usage is TRBJ1-1; 7 nucleotides line up with TRBD1. The sample taken for sequencing was blood. CDR3 nucleotides: TGTGCCAGCAGTTCTACCACTGACAGGGCGGGCACTGAAGCTTTCTTT. It translates to CASSSTTDRAGTEAFF.